Listed here are 18 T cell receptor beta chains from one sample, sequenced in a study of blood T cell repertoires in COVID-19. Data came from immunoSEQ multiplex PCR; TCRdb stores just in-frame clones and leaves some out. The sample has more than 150,000 clones, roughly 80% seen once. The sample consisted of peripheral blood. Every receptor here comes from a middle-aged woman with acute or convalescent COVID-19.

The CDR3 bases are TGTGCCAGCAGCCCCCAGGGGCAGAGCACCGGGGAGCTGTTTTTT. This encodes CASSPQGQSTGELFF. The chain carries TRBV7-8 and TRBJ2-2; the D gene is possibly TRBD1 (6 bases). V lost 5 bases, J lost 4 bases, and 14 bases lay in between. The CDR3 loop spans 15 amino acids. Germline loops: CDR1 SGHVS, CDR2 FQNEAQ.

This rearrangement joins TRBV28 to TRBJ2-1; 7 bases agree with TRBD2. V was pared by 3 bases and J by 4 bases, with 12 bases of the junction left unmatched. The CDR3 has 17 residues. CDR1 and CDR2 (germline): MDHEN, SYDVKM. CDR3 in DNA: TGTGCCAGCAGTTTCCCCCTAGGGTCTAGCGGTTACAATGAGCAGTTCTTC. Amino acid sequence: CASSFPLGSSGYNEQFF. Together with reference TRBV28 and TRBJ2-1, the CDR3 gives the full variable domain: DVKVTQSSRYLVKRTGEKVFLECVQDMDHENMFWYRQDPGLGLRLIYFSYDVKMKEKGDIPEGYSVSREKKERFSLILESASTNQTSMYLCASSFPLGSSGYNEQFFGPGTRLTVL.

V is TRBV5-4 and J is TRBJ1-1; D uncertain. The V gene lost 2 bases and the J gene lost 1 base, with 3 bases spanning the gap. The germline CDR1 and CDR2 sequences are SGHNT and YYREEE (reference sequence). There are 12 residues in the CDR3. The CDR3 sequence is CASSLQNTEAFF. CDR3 nucleotide sequence: TGTGCCAGCAGCTTACAGAACACTGAAGCTTTCTTT.

This chain uses TRBV3-1 (or the pseudogene TRBV3-2) with TRBJ2-5; D call uncertain. Trimming stripped 3 bases from V and 3 bases from J, with 5 bases between. The CDR3 is 12 residues long. In germline, CDR1 is LGHDT, CDR2 YNNKEL (reference sequence). CDR3 in amino acids: CASSQSKETQYF. The CDR3 DNA follows: TGTGCCAGCAGCCAGAGCAAAGAGACCCAGTACTTC.

The V gene is TRBV27, the J gene TRBJ2-5; the D gene is possibly TRBD1 (6 bases). CDR1 and CDR2 from the germline V gene are MNHEY and SMNVEV (reference sequence). The V end lost 5 bases, the J end lost 4 bases, and 20 bases lay between the germline ends. CDR3 length equals 16 residues. CDR3 sequence reads: CASSPGTRGVGETQYF. As DNA, the CDR3 is TGTGCCAGCAGTCCCGGGACCAGGGGTGTAGGAGAGACCCAGTACTTC.

V is TRBV10-3 and J is TRBJ1-1, with TRBD1 identical over 8 bases. Germline lookup yields CDR1 ENHRY and CDR2 SYGVKD. V shed 10 bases, J shed 5 bases, and the junction held 9 bases outside the gene matches. CDR3 size: 13 residues. CDR3: CATGSTGDTEAFF. The CDR3 region has the DNA TGTGCCACTGGATCGACAGGGGATACTGAAGCTTTCTTT.

The chain couples TRBV5-8 to TRBJ2-3, with 10 nucleotides matching TRBD1. CDR3 length: 15 amino acids. After removal of 5 bases from V and 4 bases from J, the junction contained 7 bases not matched to a gene. CDR1 and CDR2 (germline): SGHTS, YDEGEE. This chain's CDR3 is CASSSTGGSSDTQYF. The CDR3 DNA sequence: TGTGCCAGCAGTTCGACAGGGGGCTCGTCAGATACGCAGTATTTT.

The V gene is TRBV11-1, the J gene TRBJ1-1; D remains unclear. Germline V gives CDR1 SGHAT, CDR2 FQDESV (reference sequence). This CDR3 spans 15 amino acids. V was pared by 1 base and J by 2 bases, with 11 bases between. CDR3 nucleotide sequence: TGTGCCAGCAGCTTAGAGCGGGGATTCAACACTGAAGCTTTCTTT. The encoded protein is CASSLERGFNTEAFF.

In its sample, this clone was seen many times. The chain links TRBV19 to TRBJ1-3; D possibly corresponds to TRBD1 (5 bases). Germline V gene lookup returns CDR1 LNHDA and CDR2 SQIVND (reference sequence). V lost 4 bases and J lost 4, with 11 bases in between. The CDR3 runs 14 residues. CDR3 nucleotides: TGTGCCAGTAGTACGGGGGTGGAGGGAAACACCATATATTTT. It translates to CASSTGVEGNTIYF.

The V gene is TRBV5-6, the J gene TRBJ1-1, with TRBD1 matching over 10 bases. Germline V gene sequence: CDR1 SGHDT, CDR2 YYEEEE. The CDR3 covers 14 residues. The V gene end was trimmed by 3 bases and the J gene end by 6 bases; junction bases not matched to a gene: 5. The CDR3 reads CASSSRDRGPEAFF. CDR3 sequence (DNA): TGTGCCAGCAGCTCCCGGGACAGGGGACCTGAAGCTTTCTTT.

This CDR3 reads CATSRDREETQYF. The CDR3 DNA is TGTGCCACCAGCAGGGACAGGGAGGAGACCCAGTACTTC. This chain joins TRBV15 and TRBJ2-5; 8 nucleotides agree with TRBD1. The germline gives CDR1 LNHNV, CDR2 YYDKDF (reference sequence). The CDR3 spans 13 residues. V lost 3 bases to trimming and J lost 5 bases; unmatched junction nucleotides: 2.

The CDR3: CASRGLAGAGELFF. CDR3 nucleotide sequence: TGTGCCAGCAGGGGACTAGCGGGGGCCGGGGAGCTGTTTTTT. This rearrangement joins TRBV11-2 to TRBJ2-2; 14 nucleotides match TRBD2. The length of the CDR3 is 14 residues. Germline-derived CDR1 and CDR2 are SGHAT and FQNNGV. J lost 6 bases, V lost 6 bases, and 0 bases had no gene match.

This chain joins TRBV19 and TRBJ1-6, with TRBD1 as a possible D gene (6 bases). The CDR3 contains 13 residues. From germline, CDR1 is LNHDA and CDR2 SQIVND (reference sequence). Deletions cut 3 bases from V and 10 bases from J, with 10 bases between. In DNA, the CDR3 is TGTGCCAGTAGTATGTACAGGGACTCACCCCTCCACTTT. Translating gives CASSMYRDSPLHF.

V is TRBV2 and J is TRBJ2-4; possible D gene TRBD1, 5 bases. The CDR3 has 11 amino acids. V gave up 6 bases and J gave up 12 bases, with 12 bases separating them. Germline V CDR1 and CDR2: SNHLY, FYNNEI. CDR3 sequence (DNA): TGTGCCAGCAGCGTTGGCGGACATCAGTACTTC. Protein product: CASSVGGHQYF.

The CDR3 DNA sequence: TGTGCCAGCAGTTTAGGTCAGGCGGGATCCTACGAGCAGTACTTC. Translating gives CASSLGQAGSYEQYF. The rearrangement joins TRBV27 to TRBJ2-7, with D maybe TRBD2 (6 bases). Per the germline V gene, CDR1 is MNHEY and CDR2 is SMNVEV (reference sequence). This CDR3 is built from 15 residues. V was pared by 2 bases and J by 1 base, with 12 bases between.

The chain uses TRBV7-8 and TRBJ1-2; D ambiguous. There are 13 residues in the CDR3. Germline values: CDR1 SGHVS, CDR2 FQNEAQ. V lost 5 bases and J lost 6, with 13 bases in between. CDR3 in DNA: TGTGCCAGCAGCCCTCGGTACGGGGATGGCTACACCTTC. This translates into CASSPRYGDGYTF.

The genes are TRBV28 and TRBJ2-7, with 7 bases identical to TRBD1. J was trimmed by 3 bases and V by 10 bases; bases with no gene match: 12. Per the germline V gene, CDR1 is MDHEN and CDR2 is SYDVKM. This CDR3 has 14 residues. CDR3 bases: TGTGCCATAACCCGACAGGGCGAAGTCTACGAGCAGTACTTC. Amino acids: CAITRQGEVYEQYF.

Of note for this clone: Other DNA sequences in the same sample also yield this CDR3. The V and J genes are TRBV5-1 and TRBJ1-1; D gene ambiguous. CDR3 size: 14 residues. The V and J ends lost 1 base and 1 base respectively, with 8 bases between them. Germline V CDR1 and CDR2: SGHRS, YFSETQ. The CDR3 loop reads CASSLLSGNTEAFF. CDR3 bases: TGCGCCAGCAGCTTGCTTTCAGGGAACACTGAAGCTTTCTTT.